This T cell receptor beta chain was captured by sequencing in a study of blood T cell repertoires in COVID-19. Study-level information: The origin of the acute and convalescent COVID-19 samples was the United States, Italy and Spain. Nucleic acid was either cDNA or gDNA, and it came from T cells, B-cell-depleted T cells, or PBMCs.

Original processing notes: How many nucleated cells were present was estimated from reference gene primer amplification. The table came from immunoSEQ multiplex PCR; TCRdb's copy has only in-frame clones and leaves some out. V and J calls and clone size are as listed in that table; D and trimming were resolved from the DNA. Counted here are around 150,000 clones, 90% to 95% occurring once; the ten biggest clones make up 4.5% to 5.5%. The germline CDR1 and CDR2 sequences are LNHDA and SQIVND (reference sequence). The germline V and J ends were trimmed by 7 bases and 7 bases, with 13 bases remaining between them. The CDR3 runs 12 residues.

The sequenced sample was peripheral blood. J is TRBJ1-1 and V is TRBV19; D unclear. This clonotype originated in a woman aged 50 to 60 with acute or convalescent COVID-19. The DNA for the CDR3 is TGTGCCAGTATTTTACAGAAATTTGAAGCTTTCTTT. Translated, it gives CASILQKFEAFF.